This T cell receptor (beta chain) was observed in a study of CD8+CD57+ T cells in acquired aplastic anemia. TCR beta VDJ combinations and CDR3 sequences were profiled from genomic DNA. MiXCR was run by TCRdb on the reads, yielding one entry per CDR3 protein. The top ten hold more than 7% of the sample, which has some 140,000 distinct CDR3 sequences, roughly two fifths seen once. The CDR3 spans 13 residues. Trimming took 2 bases from V and 2 from J, leaving 6 bases between them. The germline gives CDR1 KGHSH, CDR2 LQKENI. This sequence originates from a human donor in good health, serving as a control. This rearrangement joins TRBV18 to TRBJ1-1; D is undetermined. The sample comprised sorted CD4+, CD8+, or CD8+CD57+ T cells (not recorded which) from PBMCs. The CDR3 region is CASSPVSNTEAFF. DNA for the CDR3: TGTGCCAGCTCACCAGTCAGCAACACTGAAGCTTTCTTT.